This entry lists 10 T cell receptor beta chains sequenced from one sample in a study of blood T cell repertoires in COVID-19. Generated by immunoSEQ multiplex PCR, the TCRdb table keeps only in-frame clones and is missing some. The data contain about 310,000 clones, around 89% of them seen just once; the ten biggest clones take up 0.95% to 1.3%. The sample consisted of peripheral blood. The source of these receptors is a middle-aged woman with COVID-19, enrolled during active disease.

This chain links TRBV27 with TRBJ1-5, with D perhaps matching TRBD1 (6 bases). Germline CDR1 MNHEY, CDR2 SMNVEV (reference sequence). The V gene lost 3 bases and the J gene lost 4 bases, with 7 bases spanning the gap. The CDR3 is 13 amino acids. DNA for the CDR3: TGTGCCAGCAGTTTTCAGGGGAATCAGCCCCAGCATTTT. This translates into CASSFQGNQPQHF.

This rearrangement joins TRBV28 to TRBJ1-1; D possibly corresponds to TRBD1 (6 bases). The CDR3 contains 14 residues. In germline, CDR1 is MDHEN, CDR2 SYDVKM. Deletions cut 1 base from V and 3 bases from J, with 9 bases between. This chain's CDR3 is CASSLSGVDTEAFF. The CDR3 coding sequence is TGTGCCAGCAGTTTATCAGGGGTGGACACTGAAGCTTTCTTT.

The chain is built from TRBV20-1 and TRBJ2-2; the D gene is possibly TRBD2 (5 bases). CDR3 length: 14 amino acids. Trimming took 3 bases from V and 3 from J, leaving 11 bases between them. Germline CDR1 DFQATT, CDR2 SNEGSKA (reference sequence). The CDR3 protein is CSASVPGYTGELFF. CDR3 in DNA: TGCAGTGCTAGTGTCCCGGGATACACCGGGGAGCTGTTTTTT.

The chain employs TRBV28 and TRBJ1-1; D gene ambiguous. The CDR3 has 16 residues. Germline-derived CDR1 and CDR2 are MDHEN and SYDVKM. Trimming left V 3 bases short and J 0 bases short, with 14 bases between. The CDR3 loop reads CASSFGVPHLNTEAFF. CDR3 nucleotide sequence: TGTGCCAGCAGTTTCGGGGTACCACACTTGAACACTGAAGCTTTCTTT.

Here the CDR3 DNA reads TGTGCCAGCACCCAAACCAGGGACACTGAAGCTTTCTTT. Its protein is CASTQTRDTEAFF. The chain couples TRBV11-3 to TRBJ1-1; D may be TRBD1 (5 bases). The CDR3 extends over 13 amino acids. Germline V gene sequence: CDR1 SGHNT, CDR2 YENEEA. The V end lost 7 bases, the J end lost 3 bases, and 12 bases lay between the germline ends.

The chain's CDR3 is CASSAREEGQYF. CDR3 DNA: TGCGCCAGCAGTGCCAGGGAGGAAGGGCAGTACTTC. The chain couples TRBV10-1 to TRBJ2-7; possibly TRBD2 for D (6 bases). Germline CDR1 reads WNHNN; CDR2 reads SYGVQD (reference sequence). Trimming left V 4 bases short and J 9 bases short, with 13 bases between. The length of the CDR3 is 12 residues.

The chain couples TRBV7-9 to TRBJ1-2, with D maybe TRBD1 (5 bases). The CDR3 runs 15 residues. Germline values: CDR1 SEHNR, CDR2 FQNEAQ (reference sequence). V gave up 5 bases and J gave up 1 base, with 14 bases separating them. This chain's CDR3 is CASSGVGLFNYGYTF. CDR3 in DNA: TGTGCCAGCAGCGGGGTGGGACTTTTTAACTATGGCTACACCTTC.

This clone was seen only once. This chain connects TRBV30 to TRBJ1-5, with D tentatively TRBD1 (5 bases). CDR3 length: 14 residues. Germline assignment: CDR1 GTSNPN and CDR2 SVGIG (reference sequence). V lost 5 bases and J lost 7, with 18 bases in between. The CDR3 coding sequence is TGTGCCTGGGACCTCATTAGGGGAACCCAGCCCCAGCATTTT. Residues: CAWDLIRGTQPQHF.

The chain carries TRBV5-5 and TRBJ2-1; 12 nucleotides align to TRBD2. V gave up 3 bases and J gave up 2 bases; unmatched junction bases: 12. CDR1 and CDR2 (germline): SGHKS, YYEKEE (reference sequence). This CDR3 is 19 amino acids long. Here the CDR3 DNA reads TGTGCCAGCAGCTCATTTCTAGCGGGGGGGCGAATCACCTACAATGAGCAGTTCTTC. Translating gives CASSSFLAGGRITYNEQFF.

The chain is built from TRBV7-9 and TRBJ2-7; TRBD1 is a possible D gene (6 bases). The CDR3 spans 15 residues. Germline assignment: CDR1 SEHNR and CDR2 FQNEAQ (reference sequence). The germline V and J ends were trimmed by 2 bases and 5 bases, with 16 bases remaining between them. The CDR3 region is CASSLSPQGIHEQYF. DNA of the CDR3: TGTGCCAGCAGCTTATCCCCACAGGGAATCCACGAGCAGTACTTC. Full variable domain (outside the CDR3, taken from reference TRBV7-9 and TRBJ2-7): DTGVSQNPRHKITKRGQNVTFRCDPISEHNRLYWYRQTLGQGPEFLTYFQNEAQLEKSRLLSDRFSAERPKGSFSTLEIQRTEQGDSAMYLCASSLSPQGIHEQYFGPGTRLTVT.